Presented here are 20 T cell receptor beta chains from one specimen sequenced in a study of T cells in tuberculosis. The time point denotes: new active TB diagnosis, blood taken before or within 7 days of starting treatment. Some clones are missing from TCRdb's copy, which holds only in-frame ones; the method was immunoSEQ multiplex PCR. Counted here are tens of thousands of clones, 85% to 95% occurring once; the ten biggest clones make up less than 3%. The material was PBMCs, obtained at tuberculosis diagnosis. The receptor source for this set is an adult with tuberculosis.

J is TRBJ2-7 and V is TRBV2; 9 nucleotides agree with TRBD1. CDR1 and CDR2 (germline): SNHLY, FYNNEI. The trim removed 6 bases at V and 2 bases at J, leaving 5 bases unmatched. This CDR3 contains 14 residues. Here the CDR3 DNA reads TGTGCCAGCAGCCAACAGGGGGCAACCTACGAGCAGTACTTC. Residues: CASSQQGATYEQYF.

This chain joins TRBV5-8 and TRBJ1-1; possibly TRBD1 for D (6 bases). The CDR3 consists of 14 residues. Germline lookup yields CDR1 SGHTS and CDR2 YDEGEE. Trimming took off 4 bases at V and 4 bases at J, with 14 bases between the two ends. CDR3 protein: CASSQHTGITEAFF. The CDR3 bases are TGTGCCAGCAGCCAACACACAGGGATCACTGAAGCTTTCTTT.

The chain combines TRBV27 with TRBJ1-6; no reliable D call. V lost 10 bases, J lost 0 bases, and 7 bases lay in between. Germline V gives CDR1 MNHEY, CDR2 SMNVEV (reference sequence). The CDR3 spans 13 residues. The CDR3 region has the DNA TGTGCCACCCGGTTCTCCTATAATTCACCCCTCCACTTT. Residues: CATRFSYNSPLHF.

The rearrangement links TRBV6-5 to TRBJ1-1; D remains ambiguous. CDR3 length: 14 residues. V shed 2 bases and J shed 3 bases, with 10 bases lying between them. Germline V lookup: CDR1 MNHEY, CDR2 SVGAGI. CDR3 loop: CASSYGQSDTEAFF. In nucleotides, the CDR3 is TGTGCCAGCAGTTACGGGCAGTCCGACACTGAAGCTTTCTTT.

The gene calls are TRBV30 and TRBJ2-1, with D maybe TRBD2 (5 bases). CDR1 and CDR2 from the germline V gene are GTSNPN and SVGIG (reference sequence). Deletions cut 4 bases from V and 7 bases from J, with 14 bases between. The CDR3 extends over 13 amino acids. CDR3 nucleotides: TGTGCCTGGACCATAGGAGGCGCGAATGAGCAGTTCTTC. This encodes CAWTIGGANEQFF.

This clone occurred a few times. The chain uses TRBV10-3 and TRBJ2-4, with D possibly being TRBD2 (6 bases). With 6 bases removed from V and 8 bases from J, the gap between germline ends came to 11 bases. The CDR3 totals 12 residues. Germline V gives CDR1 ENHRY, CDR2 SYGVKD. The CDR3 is CAISREQDIQYF. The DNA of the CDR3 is TGTGCCATCAGCCGGGAGCAGGACATTCAGTACTTC.

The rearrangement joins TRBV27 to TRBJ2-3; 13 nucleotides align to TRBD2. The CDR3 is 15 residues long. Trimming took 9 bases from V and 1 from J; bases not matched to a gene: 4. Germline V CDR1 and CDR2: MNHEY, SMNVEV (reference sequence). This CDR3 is CARAGTSGGTDTQYF. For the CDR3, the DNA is TGTGCCAGGGCTGGGACTAGCGGGGGCACAGATACGCAGTATTTT.

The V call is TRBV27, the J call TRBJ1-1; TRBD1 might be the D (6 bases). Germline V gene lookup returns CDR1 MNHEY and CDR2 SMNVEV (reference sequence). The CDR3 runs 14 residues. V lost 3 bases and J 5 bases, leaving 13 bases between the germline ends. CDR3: CASSFGRGRTEAFF. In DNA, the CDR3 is TGTGCCAGCAGTTTTGGCAGGGGACGGACTGAAGCTTTCTTT.

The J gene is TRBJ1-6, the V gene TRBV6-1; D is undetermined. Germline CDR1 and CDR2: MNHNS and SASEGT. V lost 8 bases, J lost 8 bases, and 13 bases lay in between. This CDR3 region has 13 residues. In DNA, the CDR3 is TGTGCCAGCGGGAGGTCCGACGATTCACCCCTCCACTTT. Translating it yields CASGRSDDSPLHF.

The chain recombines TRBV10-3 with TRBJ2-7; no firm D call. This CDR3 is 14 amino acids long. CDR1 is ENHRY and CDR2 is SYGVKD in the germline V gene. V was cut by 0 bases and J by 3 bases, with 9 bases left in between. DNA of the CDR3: TGTGCCATCAGTGAGTCCGTGACAATCTACGAGCAGTACTTC. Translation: CAISESVTIYEQYF.

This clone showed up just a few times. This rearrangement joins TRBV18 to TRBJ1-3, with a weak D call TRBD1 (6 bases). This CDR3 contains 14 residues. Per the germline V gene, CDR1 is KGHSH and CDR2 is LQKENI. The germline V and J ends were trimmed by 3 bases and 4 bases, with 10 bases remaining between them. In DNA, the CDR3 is TGTGCCAGCTCACCCCCCGGACAGGGAAACACCATATATTTT. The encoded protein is CASSPPGQGNTIYF.

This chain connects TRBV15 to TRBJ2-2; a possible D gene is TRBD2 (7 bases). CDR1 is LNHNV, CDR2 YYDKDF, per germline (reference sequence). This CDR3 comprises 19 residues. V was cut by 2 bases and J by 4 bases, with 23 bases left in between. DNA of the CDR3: TGTGCCACCAGCAGATCACCTTGGGGGGGGGCGCCCCTCACCGGGGAGCTGTTTTTT. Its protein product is CATSRSPWGGAPLTGELFF.

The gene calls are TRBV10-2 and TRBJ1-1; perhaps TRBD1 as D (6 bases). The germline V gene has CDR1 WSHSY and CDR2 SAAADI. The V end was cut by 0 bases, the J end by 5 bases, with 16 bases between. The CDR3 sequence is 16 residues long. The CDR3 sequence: CASSESTWGGRTEAFF. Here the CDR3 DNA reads TGCGCCAGCAGTGAGTCGACTTGGGGGGGCCGGACTGAAGCTTTCTTT.

CDR3: CASSLGGGWGTDTQYF. The CDR3 nucleotides are TGCGCCAGCAGCTTGGGAGGGGGCTGGGGCACAGATACGCAGTATTTT. V is TRBV5-1 and J is TRBJ2-3; 7 bases line up with TRBD1. The J segment lost 1 base and the V segment lost 0 bases, leaving 5 bases of the junction unmatched. Looked up from germline, CDR1 is SGHRS and CDR2 is YFSETQ. The CDR3 runs to 16 residues.

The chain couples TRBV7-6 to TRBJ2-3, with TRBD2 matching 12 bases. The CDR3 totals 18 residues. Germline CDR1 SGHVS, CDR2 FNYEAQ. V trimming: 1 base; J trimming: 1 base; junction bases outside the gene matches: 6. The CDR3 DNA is TGTGCCAGCAGCTTAGGGGCTAGCGGGGGGGCTGGCACAGATACGCAGTATTTT. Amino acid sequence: CASSLGASGGAGTDTQYF. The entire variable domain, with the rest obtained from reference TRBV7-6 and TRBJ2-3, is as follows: GAGVSQSPRYKVTKRGQDVALRCDPISGHVSLYWYRQALGQGPEFLTYFNYEAQQDKSGLPNDRFSAERPEGSISTLTIQRTEQRDSAMYRCASSLGASGGAGTDTQYFGPGTRLTVL.

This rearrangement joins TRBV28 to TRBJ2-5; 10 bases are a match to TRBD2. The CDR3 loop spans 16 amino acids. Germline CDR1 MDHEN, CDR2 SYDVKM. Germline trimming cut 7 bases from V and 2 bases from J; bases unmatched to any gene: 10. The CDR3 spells CASKPPSGGSQETQYF. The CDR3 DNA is TGTGCCAGCAAACCCCCTAGCGGGGGATCGCAAGAGACCCAGTACTTC.

Written as DNA, the CDR3 is TGTGCCAGCAGCTTGGATGGCAGGGGGGATGAAAAACTGTTTTTT. Translated, it gives CASSLDGRGDEKLFF. The chain carries TRBV5-4 and TRBJ1-4; the match to TRBD1 covers 7 bases. Germline trimming cut 0 bases from V and 6 bases from J; bases unmatched to any gene: 5. The CDR3 consists of 15 residues. Per the germline V gene, CDR1 is SGHNT and CDR2 is YYREEE (reference sequence).

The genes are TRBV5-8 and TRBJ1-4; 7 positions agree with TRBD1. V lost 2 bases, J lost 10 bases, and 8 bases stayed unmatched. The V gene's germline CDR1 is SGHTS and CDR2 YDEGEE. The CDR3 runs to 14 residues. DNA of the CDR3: TGTGCCAGCAGCTTAAGACAGGGATTGGGAAAACTGTTTTTT. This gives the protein CASSLRQGLGKLFF.

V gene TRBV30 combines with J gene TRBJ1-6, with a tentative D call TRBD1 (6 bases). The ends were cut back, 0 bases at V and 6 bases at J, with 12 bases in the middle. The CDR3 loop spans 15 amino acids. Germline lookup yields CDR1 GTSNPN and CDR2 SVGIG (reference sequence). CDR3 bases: TGTGCCTGGAGTGTCGGGGGGCTGAGTAATTCACCCCTCCACTTT. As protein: CAWSVGGLSNSPLHF.

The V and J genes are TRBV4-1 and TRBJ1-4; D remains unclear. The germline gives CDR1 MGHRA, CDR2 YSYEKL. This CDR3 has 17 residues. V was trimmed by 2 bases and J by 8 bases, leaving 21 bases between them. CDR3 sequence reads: CASSQTVWAPLDEKLFF. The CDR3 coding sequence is TGCGCCAGCAGCCAAACGGTTTGGGCCCCACTCGACGAAAAACTGTTTTTT.